This T cell receptor beta chain was found in a study of cytomegalovirus exposure and HLA in healthy donors. Study as a whole: Earlier sequencing of around 190 million T cells yielded about 120 million unique TCR beta sequences. The study's findings and limits: According to a later analysis, donors in an Asian-associated ancestry cluster reportedly had fewer N-insertions than the roughly 660-donor mean. Within an earlier analysis, most TCR beta V segments proved productive either about 90% or about 30% of the time.

The PCR was carried out with 60 Vbeta primers and 13 Jbeta primers. Under the authors' procedure: In a later analysis, the count reached 74 million or so unique TCR beta chains, with roughly 11 million shared. TCRdb keeps only in-frame clones here, not all; method: immunoSEQ multiplex PCR. V and J calls and clone size are those listed in that table; D and trimming were worked out from the DNA. The table lists hundreds of thousands of clones, just under 70% of them singletons. In the case of this clone: Its antigen is undetermined.

The source is a middle-aged man in good health and CMV-seropositive. The sequenced material came from PBMCs.

In DNA, the CDR3 is TGCGCCAGCAGTGGATTAACAGGAGACTATGGCTACACCTTC. The encoded protein is CASSGLTGDYGYTF. The rearrangement joins TRBV10-2 to TRBJ1-2, with a possible D match to TRBD1 (5 bases). This CDR3 has 14 residues. Germline V gene data show CDR1 as WSHSY and CDR2 as SAAADI. The V and J ends lost 4 bases and 3 bases respectively, with 12 bases between them.